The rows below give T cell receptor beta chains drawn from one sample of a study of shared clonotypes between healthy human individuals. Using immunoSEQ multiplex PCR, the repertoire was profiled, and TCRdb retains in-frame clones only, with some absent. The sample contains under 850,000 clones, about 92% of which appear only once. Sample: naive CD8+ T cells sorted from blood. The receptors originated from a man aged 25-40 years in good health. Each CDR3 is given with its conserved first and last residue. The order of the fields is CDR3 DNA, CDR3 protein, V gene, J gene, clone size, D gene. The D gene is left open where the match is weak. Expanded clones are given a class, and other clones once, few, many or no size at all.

TGTGCCAGCAGCTCGACAGGGGCCGGGGACGAGCAGTACTTC	CASSSTGAGDEQYF	TRBV7-2	TRBJ2-7	NA	TRBD1
TGCGCCAGCAGCTTGGCCACGGCAGGGGGCTGGGGCACTAATGAAAAACTGTTTTTT	CASSLATAGGWGTNEKLFF	TRBV5-1	TRBJ1-4	NA	TRBD1
TGTGCCAGCAGCCTGGCCACAAAGGTCTACGAGCAGTACTTC	CASSLATKVYEQYF	TRBV27	TRBJ2-7	NA	NA
TGTGCCAGCAGCTTAGAAGGAGGGAGACTGATCTACGAGCAGTACTTC	CASSLEGGRLIYEQYF	TRBV7-6	TRBJ2-7	NA	NA
TGCGCCAGCAGTGAGGGCAGTAAGGAGACCCAGTACTTC	CASSEGSKETQYF	TRBV10-1	TRBJ2-5	NA	NA
TGCAGCGTTGTTAAGACAGCTGAAGCTTTCTTT	CSVVKTAEAFF	TRBV29-1	TRBJ1-1	NA	NA
TGTGCCAGCAGTCAAACAGGGGGCGCGAACTATGGCTACACCTTC	CASSQTGGANYGYTF	TRBV28	TRBJ1-2	NA	TRBD1
TGTGCCAGCAGTTTATTGGGTAACTATGGCTACACCTTC	CASSLLGNYGYTF	TRBV28	TRBJ1-2	NA	NA
TGTGCCAGCAGCCAAGATAGCCCTTTATCCTACGAGCAGTACTTC	CASSQDSPLSYEQYF	TRBV4-2	TRBJ2-7	NA	NA
TGTGCCAGCGGGCCGGGAGGGTACGACGAGCAGTACTTC	CASGPGGYDEQYF	TRBV5-4	TRBJ2-7	once	TRBD2
TGCAGCGTCGGGACTGATTCCTACGAGCAGTACTTC	CSVGTDSYEQYF	TRBV29-1	TRBJ2-7	NA	NA
TGTGCCAGCAGCGTAGCCCCGGCGATGACAGCAAATGAGCAGTTCTTC	CASSVAPAMTANEQFF	TRBV9	TRBJ2-1	NA	NA
TGCGCCAGCAGCCAAGAGGCGCTAGCGGGAGTAAATGAGCAGTTCTTC	CASSQEALAGVNEQFF	TRBV4-1	TRBJ2-1	once	TRBD2
TGTGCCAGTAGTATAGCACCGGGACAAATAACCTACGAGCAGTACTTC	CASSIAPGQITYEQYF	TRBV19	TRBJ2-7	NA	NA
TGTGCCAGCAGCTTAAGACACGGCAGCACAGATACGCAGTATTTT	CASSLRHGSTDTQYF	TRBV7-9	TRBJ2-3	NA	NA
TGTGCCAGCAGCCCCCTGGAGCGTGTTGACGAGCAGTACTTC	CASSPLERVDEQYF	TRBV9	TRBJ2-7	NA	NA
TGTGCCAGCAGTTATAAGGACAGGGGGACCGGGGAGCTGTTTTTT	CASSYKDRGTGELFF	TRBV28	TRBJ2-2	NA	TRBD1
TGCGCCAGCAGCCAAGACTACTATAGCGGCGGGGAGCTGTTTTTT	CASSQDYYSGGELFF	TRBV4-3	TRBJ2-2	NA	NA
TGTGCCAGCAGCTTCAACAATGAGCAGTTCTTC	CASSFNNEQFF	TRBV7-8	TRBJ2-1	NA	NA
TGTGCCAGCAGCTTGTGGACTAACGAGCAGTACTTC	CASSLWTNEQYF	TRBV5-6	TRBJ2-7	NA	NA
TGCGCCAGCAGCCTAGGGGCACCGAACACCGGGGAGCTGTTTTTT	CASSLGAPNTGELFF	TRBV4-1	TRBJ2-2	NA	NA
TGTGCCAGCAGCTTAGATCGGGGGGGAGGCCCCTCCGCAGAGACCCAGTACTTC	CASSLDRGGGPSAETQYF	TRBV11-2	TRBJ2-5	NA	TRBD2
TGCGCCAGCAGCCCCCGACTAGCGGGTAGCTCCTACAATGAGCAGTTCTTC	CASSPRLAGSSYNEQFF	TRBV4-1	TRBJ2-1	NA	TRBD2
TGTGCCAGCAGCTTAACGGGCGAGGCCCTAGCGGAGCAGTTCTTC	CASSLTGEALAEQFF	TRBV7-3	TRBJ2-1	NA	NA
TGTGCCAGCTCACCACCGGTGCAGTACCAAGAGACCCAGTACTTC	CASSPPVQYQETQYF	TRBV18	TRBJ2-5	NA	NA
TGTGCCAGCTTGCAGGGTTTTGATGAGACCCAGTACTTC	CASLQGFDETQYF	TRBV7-9	TRBJ2-5	NA	NA
TGTGCCAGCAGTAGGTTTTGGGGCAGAGCTAACCAAGAGACCCAGTACTTC	CASSRFWGRANQETQYF	TRBV6-4	TRBJ2-5	once	NA
TGCGCCAGCAGCACATTAGCTTTGCCAAACACAGATACGCAGTATTTT	CASSTLALPNTDTQYF	TRBV10-2	TRBJ2-3	NA	NA
TGTGCCACCAGCAGAGAACGGAATTACGGGAGGTCGATTTACAATGAGCAGTTCTTC	CATSRERNYGRSIYNEQFF	TRBV15	TRBJ2-1	NA	TRBD2
TGTGCCAGCAGTGGGACAGTGCCCTACGAGCAGTACTTC	CASSGTVPYEQYF	TRBV6-1	TRBJ2-7	NA	NA
TGCGCCAGCAGCTTGGCAACCGACAATGAGCAGTTCTTC	CASSLATDNEQFF	TRBV5-1	TRBJ2-1	NA	NA
TGTGCCAGCAGTGGACTACAGGGGTACCAAGAGACCCAGTACTTC	CASSGLQGYQETQYF	TRBV27	TRBJ2-5	NA	NA
TGTGCCAGCAGCGCCGGGACTAGCGGGAGGGTAACCTCCTGGTACGAGCAGTACTTC	CASSAGTSGRVTSWYEQYF	TRBV7-9	TRBJ2-7	NA	TRBD2
TGTGCCAGCAGTTTAGGACAGGGGAGGTACGAGCAGTACTTC	CASSLGQGRYEQYF	TRBV27	TRBJ2-7	NA	TRBD1
TGTGCCAGCAGCTTAAGCGGATACAATCAGCCCCAGCATTTT	CASSLSGYNQPQHF	TRBV7-8	TRBJ1-5	NA	NA
TGTGCCAGCAGTTCGGAACAGGGGGCTCCTAGGGAGCAGTACTTC	CASSSEQGAPREQYF	TRBV28	TRBJ2-7	NA	TRBD1
TGTGCCACCTTCCGAACCACCGGGGAGCTGTTTTTT	CATFRTTGELFF	TRBV2	TRBJ2-2	once	NA
TGTGCCAGCAGCCCCCTGGACAGGGGTGACGAGCAGTACTTC	CASSPLDRGDEQYF	TRBV27	TRBJ2-7	few	TRBD1
TGTGCCTGGAGTGTGGGGTCTGGGGCCAACGTCCTGACTTTC	CAWSVGSGANVLTF	TRBV30	TRBJ2-6	NA	NA
TGTGCCAGCAGTTACACGCGGGGGAACACTGAAGCTTTCTTT	CASSYTRGNTEAFF	TRBV6-6	TRBJ1-1	NA	NA
TGCAGCGTAGCCCCGATAGCGGGAGAGATGGGAGATACGCAGTATTTT	CSVAPIAGEMGDTQYF	TRBV29-1	TRBJ2-3	NA	TRBD2
TGTGCCAGCAGCCGGGACAGTAACACGGATGGAGACACCATATATTTT	CASSRDSNTDGDTIYF	TRBV2	TRBJ1-3	NA	TRBD1
TGTGCCAGCAGCTCGCGACTAGCGGGAGGGTTAGATACGCAGTATTTT	CASSSRLAGGLDTQYF	TRBV7-9	TRBJ2-3	NA	TRBD2
TGTGCCAGCAGTTTGACAGAAGGAGGGCCCCAGCATTTT	CASSLTEGGPQHF	TRBV28	TRBJ1-5	NA	NA
TGTGCCAGCAACCGACGATCTAGCTCCTACAATGAGCAGTTCTTC	CASNRRSSSYNEQFF	TRBV27	TRBJ2-1	NA	NA
TGTGCTAGCAGCTTAAGGGACAGGGGGCTTGCCGGGGAGCTGTTTTTT	CASSLRDRGLAGELFF	TRBV7-7	TRBJ2-2	NA	TRBD1
TGTGCCAGCAGCGTAGAAGGGGGAATCTCAAATGAGCAGTTCTTC	CASSVEGGISNEQFF	TRBV9	TRBJ2-1	NA	NA
TGTGCCAGCAGAGCCCCAACAGGGTGGGGCGAGCAGTACTTC	CASRAPTGWGEQYF	TRBV2	TRBJ2-7	NA	NA
TGTGCCACCCGAGGGGAGACCCAGTACTTC	CATRGETQYF	TRBV7-9	TRBJ2-5	NA	NA
TGTGCCAGCAGTTGGAGGGGGGTAAATGAGCAGTTCTTC	CASSWRGVNEQFF	TRBV5-8	TRBJ2-1	NA	NA
TGTGCCAGCAGCTTAGACAGGGCTGGAAACACCATATATTTT	CASSLDRAGNTIYF	TRBV7-9	TRBJ1-3	NA	NA
TGTGCCAGCAGTTTCAGCAGTTATGAAAAACTGTTTTTT	CASSFSSYEKLFF	TRBV27	TRBJ1-4	NA	NA